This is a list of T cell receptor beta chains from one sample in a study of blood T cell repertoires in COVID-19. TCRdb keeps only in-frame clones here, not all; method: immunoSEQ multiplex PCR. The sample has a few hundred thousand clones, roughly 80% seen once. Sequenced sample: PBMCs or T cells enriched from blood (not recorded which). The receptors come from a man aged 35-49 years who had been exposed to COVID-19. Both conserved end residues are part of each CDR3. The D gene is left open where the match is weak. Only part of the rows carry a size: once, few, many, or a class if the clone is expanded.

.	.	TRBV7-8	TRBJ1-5	CAIGQNQPQHF	TGTGCCATCGGACAGAATCAGCCCCAGCATTTT
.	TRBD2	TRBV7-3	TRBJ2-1	CASSLSGTINEQFF	TGTGCCAGCAGCCTATCCGGGACTATCAATGAGCAGTTCTTC
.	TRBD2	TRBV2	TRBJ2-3	CASKLAGGLNTQYF	TGTGCCAGCAAACTAGCGGGGGGGTTAAATACGCAGTATTTT
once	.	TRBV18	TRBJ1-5	CASSPGAGNQPQHF	TGTGCCAGCTCACCAGGGGCGGGCAATCAGCCCCAGCATTTT
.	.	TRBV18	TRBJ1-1	CAGGTALDTEAFF	TGTGCCGGAGGGACGGCCCTGGACACTGAAGCTTTCTTT
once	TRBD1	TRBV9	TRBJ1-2	CASSPWTGNYGYTF	TGTGCCAGCAGCCCTTGGACAGGGAACTATGGCTACACCTTC
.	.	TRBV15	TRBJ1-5	CATIQGGTGNQPQHF	TGTGCCACGATCCAAGGGGGTACTGGCAATCAGCCCCAGCATTTT
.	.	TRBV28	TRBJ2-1	CANSGGSNEQFF	TGTGCCAACAGTGGGGGGAGTAATGAGCAGTTCTTC
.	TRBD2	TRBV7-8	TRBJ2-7	CASSAVVTSGSYEQYF	TGTGCCAGCAGCGCCGTCGTGACTAGCGGGAGCTACGAGCAGTACTTC
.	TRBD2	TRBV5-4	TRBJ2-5	CASSGSVGRPQETQYF	TGTGCCAGCAGCGGGTCGGTCGGGAGGCCCCAAGAGACCCAGTACTTC
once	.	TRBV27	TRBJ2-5	CASKGRIFRGETQYF	TGTGCCAGCAAGGGCCGAATCTTTCGGGGGGAGACCCAGTACTTC
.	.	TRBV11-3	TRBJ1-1	CASSYSMSTEAFF	TGTGCCAGCAGCTACAGCATGAGTACTGAAGCTTTCTTT
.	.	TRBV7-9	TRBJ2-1	CASSFIGDEQFF	TGTGCCAGCAGCTTTATAGGGGATGAGCAGTTCTTC
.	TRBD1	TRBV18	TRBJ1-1	CASSSSTGGVRNTEAFF	TGTGCCAGCTCATCAAGCACAGGGGGTGTTCGGAACACTGAAGCTTTCTTT
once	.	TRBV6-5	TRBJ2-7	CASSYSRSGVRYEQYF	TGTGCCAGCAGTTACTCGAGATCGGGAGTTCGGTACGAGCAGTACTTC
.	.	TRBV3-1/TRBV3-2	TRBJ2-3	CASSPSGDTQYF	TGTGCCAGCAGCCCCTCGGGAGATACGCAGTATTTT
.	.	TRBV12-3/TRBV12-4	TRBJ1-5	CASSPRWGQPQHF	TGTGCCAGCAGTCCGAGGTGGGGCCAGCCCCAGCATTTT
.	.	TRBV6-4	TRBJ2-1	CASSDGHGSYNEQFF	TGTGCCAGCAGTGATGGTCACGGCTCCTACAATGAGCAGTTCTTC
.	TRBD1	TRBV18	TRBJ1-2	CASSMTGGQNYGYTF	TGTGCCAGCTCAATGACAGGGGGCCAGAACTATGGCTACACCTTC
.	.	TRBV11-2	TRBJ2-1	CASSLALYNEQFF	TGTGCCAGCAGCTTGGCCCTCTACAATGAGCAGTTCTTC
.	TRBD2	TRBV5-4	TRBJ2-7	CASNFGGAGLAGNEQYF	TGTGCCAGCAATTTTGGCGGAGCGGGACTAGCGGGAAACGAGCAGTACTTC
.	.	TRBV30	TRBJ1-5	CAWSLGPGYQPQHF	TGTGCCTGGAGTTTGGGGCCTGGATATCAGCCCCAGCATTTT
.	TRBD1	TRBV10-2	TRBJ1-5	CASRSGGQNQPQHF	TGCGCCAGCAGGTCAGGGGGACAAAATCAGCCCCAGCATTTT
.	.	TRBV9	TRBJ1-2	CASSPGGQANYGYTF	TGTGCCAGCAGCCCCGGGGGGCAAGCTAACTATGGCTACACCTTC
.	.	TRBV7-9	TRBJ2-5	CASSLALTGEETQYF	TGTGCCAGCAGCTTAGCGCTTACGGGGGAAGAGACCCAGTACTTC
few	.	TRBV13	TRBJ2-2	CASKSGTGELFF	TGTGCCAGCAAATCGGGAACCGGGGAGCTGTTTTTT
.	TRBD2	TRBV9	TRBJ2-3	CASSTGQSSGITDTQYF	TGTGCCAGCAGCACCGGACAGTCTAGCGGGATCACAGATACGCAGTATTTT
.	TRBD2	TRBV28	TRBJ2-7	CASSPGGSGHEQYF	TGTGCCAGCTCCCCGGGGGGGAGTGGGCACGAGCAGTACTTC
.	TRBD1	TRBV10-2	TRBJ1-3	CASLRDRAVGNTIYF	TGCGCCAGCCTCCGGGACAGGGCCGTTGGAAACACCATATATTTT
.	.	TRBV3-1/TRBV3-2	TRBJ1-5	CASSPGGGNQPQHF	TGTGCCAGCAGCCCGGGCGGGGGCAATCAGCCCCAGCATTTT
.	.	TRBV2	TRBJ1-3	CASSVIGAGNTIYF	TGTGCCAGCAGTGTAATCGGAGCGGGAAACACCATATATTTT
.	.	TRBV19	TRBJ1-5	CASSPLSGGSNQPQHF	TGTGCCAGTAGTCCCCTCTCCGGGGGGAGCAATCAGCCCCAGCATTTT
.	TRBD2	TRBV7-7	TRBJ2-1	CASSSLGGYEQFF	TGTGCTAGCAGCTCCCTGGGGGGGTATGAGCAGTTCTTC
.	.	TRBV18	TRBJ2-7	CASSRFPRAYEQYF	TGTGCCAGCTCACGTTTTCCCAGGGCGTACGAGCAGTACTTC
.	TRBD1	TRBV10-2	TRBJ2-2	CASGSGTGNTGELFF	TGCGCCAGCGGGTCCGGGACAGGGAACACCGGGGAGCTGTTTTTT
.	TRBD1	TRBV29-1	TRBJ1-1	CSVTGTANMRAFF	TGCAGCGTTACCGGGACAGCCAATATGCGGGCTTTCTTT
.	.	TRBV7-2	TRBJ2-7	CASSLEFSGYEQYF	TGTGCCAGCAGCTTAGAGTTTAGCGGCTACGAGCAGTACTTC
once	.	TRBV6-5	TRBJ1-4	CATHFGQGDNEKLFF	TGTGCCACTCATTTTGGCCAGGGTGATAATGAAAAACTGTTTTTT
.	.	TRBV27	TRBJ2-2	CASAKEGTGELFF	TGTGCCAGTGCTAAGGAGGGCACCGGGGAGCTGTTTTTT
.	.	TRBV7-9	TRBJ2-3	CASSLTGGADTQYF	TGTGCCAGCAGCTTAACGGGTGGCGCAGATACGCAGTATTTT
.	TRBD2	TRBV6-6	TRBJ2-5	CASSSSSGRGETQYF	TGTGCCAGCAGTTCCTCTAGCGGGAGGGGAGAGACCCAGTACTTC
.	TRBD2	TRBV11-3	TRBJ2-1	CASSPGLAGHGEQFF	TGTGCCAGCAGCCCAGGACTAGCGGGACATGGTGAGCAGTTCTTC
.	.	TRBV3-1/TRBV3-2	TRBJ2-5	CASSQRGSPETQYF	TGTGCCAGCAGCCAAAGGGGATCCCCAGAGACCCAGTACTTC
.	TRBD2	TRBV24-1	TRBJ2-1	CATSDLPLSGRGFNEQFF	TGTGCCACCAGTGATTTGCCTCTGAGCGGGAGGGGCTTCAATGAGCAGTTCTTC